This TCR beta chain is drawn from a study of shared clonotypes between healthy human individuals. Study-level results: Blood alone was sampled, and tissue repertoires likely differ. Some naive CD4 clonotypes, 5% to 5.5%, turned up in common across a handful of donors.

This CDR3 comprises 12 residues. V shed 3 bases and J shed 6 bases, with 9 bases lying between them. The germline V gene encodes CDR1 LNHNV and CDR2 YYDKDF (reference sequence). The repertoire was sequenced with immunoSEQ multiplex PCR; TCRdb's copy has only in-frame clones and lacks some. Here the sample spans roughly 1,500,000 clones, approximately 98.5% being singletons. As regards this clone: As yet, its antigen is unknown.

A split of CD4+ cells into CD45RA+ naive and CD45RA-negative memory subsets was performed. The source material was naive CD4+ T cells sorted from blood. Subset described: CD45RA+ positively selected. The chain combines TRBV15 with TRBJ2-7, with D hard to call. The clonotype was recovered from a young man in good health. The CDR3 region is CATSRRLSEQYF. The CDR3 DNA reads TGTGCCACCAGCAGGCGCCTCTCCGAGCAGTACTTC.